These T cell receptor beta chains were read from a single sample in a study of shared clonotypes between healthy human individuals. Sequenced by immunoSEQ multiplex PCR; TCRdb stores in-frame clones only, minus some. Of about 2.3 million clones in the sample, approximately 93% were seen once. The sequencing input was naive CD4+ T cells from PBMCs. These receptors were obtained from a man younger than 30 in good health. Some clones in this sample may be carry-over from other donors' samples. The CDR3 runs from the conserved cysteine through the conserved F or W. The order of the fields is CDR3 DNA, CDR3 protein, D gene, V gene, J gene, clone size. The D gene is left open where the match is weak. A row's size may be missing; if present it is once, few, many or a size class.

TGTGCCAGTAGTATAGATCGGTTGGGTATGAGCAATCAGCCCCAGCATTTT	CASSIDRLGMSNQPQHF	.	TRBV19	TRBJ1-5	.
TGTGCCAGCAGCTTGGACTTTGGGACAGGGGGTCTCTCCTACAATGAGCAGTTCTTC	CASSLDFGTGGLSYNEQFF	TRBD1	TRBV5-8	TRBJ2-1	.
TGTGCCAGCAGCGTAGCCGGCGTCCAACCTTGGTTCTTC	CASSVAGVQPWFF	.	TRBV9	TRBJ2-1	.
TGTGCCAGCAGCTTTTGGCGGGAGGGGACAGATACGCAGTATTTT	CASSFWREGTDTQYF	TRBD2	TRBV28	TRBJ2-3	.
TGTGCCAGCAGCTTAGGTTCCGAGGGTAGGAGCCAGTACTTC	CASSLGSEGRSQYF	.	TRBV7-2	TRBJ2-5	.
TGTGCCTGGAGCAGACAAGAGACCCAGTACTTC	CAWSRQETQYF	.	TRBV30	TRBJ2-5	.
TGCGCCAGCAGCCTAGGACAGGCCGCGGGAGGCTACACCTTC	CASSLGQAAGGYTF	TRBD1	TRBV5-1	TRBJ1-2	.
TGCGCCAACCCGGGACAGAGCACAGATACGCAGTATTTT	CANPGQSTDTQYF	TRBD1	TRBV23-1	TRBJ2-3	.
TGTGCCAGCAGTTACGGGGATTACTCTGGAAACACCATATATTTT	CASSYGDYSGNTIYF	.	TRBV6-5	TRBJ1-3	.
TGTGCCAGCAGTGAGTGGGTAGAAGCTTACCTACCACAGCAGTTCTTC	CASSEWVEAYLPQQFF	.	TRBV25-1	TRBJ2-1	.
TGCGCCAGCAGCTTGACCTATGTTGGACAGTCGGGGACCCAGTACTTC	CASSLTYVGQSGTQYF	.	TRBV5-1	TRBJ2-5	.
TGTGCCAGCAGTTACCCGATCACCTCCTACGAGCAGTACTTC	CASSYPITSYEQYF	.	TRBV6-6	TRBJ2-7	.
TGCGCCAGCAGCTTGGCCGGAGCAGGCTCTGGAAACACCATATATTTT	CASSLAGAGSGNTIYF	.	TRBV5-1	TRBJ1-3	.
TGCGCCAGCAGCTTGACAGGGGATAGCAATCAGCCCCAGCATTTT	CASSLTGDSNQPQHF	TRBD1	TRBV5-1	TRBJ1-5	.
TGTGCCTGGAGTATGGGCTATAATTCACCCCTCCACTTT	CAWSMGYNSPLHF	.	TRBV30	TRBJ1-6	.
TGTGCCAGCAGCCGGGGACTAGCGGGAGTAGATGAGCAGTTCTTC	CASSRGLAGVDEQFF	TRBD2	TRBV11-2	TRBJ2-1	once